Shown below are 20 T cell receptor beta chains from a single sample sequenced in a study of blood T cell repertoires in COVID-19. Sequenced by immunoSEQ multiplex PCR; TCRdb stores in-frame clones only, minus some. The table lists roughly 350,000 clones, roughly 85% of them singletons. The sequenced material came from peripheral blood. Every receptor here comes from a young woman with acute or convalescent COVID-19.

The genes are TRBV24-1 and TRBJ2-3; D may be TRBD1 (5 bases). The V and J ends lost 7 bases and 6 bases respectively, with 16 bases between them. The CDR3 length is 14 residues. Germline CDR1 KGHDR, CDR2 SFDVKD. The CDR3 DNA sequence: TGTGCCACCAGCCACCCTTCGACAGACGATACGCAGTATTTT. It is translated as CATSHPSTDDTQYF.

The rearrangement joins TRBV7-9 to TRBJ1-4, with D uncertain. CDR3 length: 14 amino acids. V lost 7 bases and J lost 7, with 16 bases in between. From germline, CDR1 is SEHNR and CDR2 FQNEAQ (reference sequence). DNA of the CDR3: TGTGCCAGCACCCCCGGGAGGGTTGGTGAAAAACTGTTTTTT. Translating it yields CASTPGRVGEKLFF.

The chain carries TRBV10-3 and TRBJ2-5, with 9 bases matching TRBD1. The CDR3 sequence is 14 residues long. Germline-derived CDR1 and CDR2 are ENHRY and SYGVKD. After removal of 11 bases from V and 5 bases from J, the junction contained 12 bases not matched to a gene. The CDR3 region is CAVRGQGVEETQYF. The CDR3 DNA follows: TGTGCCGTTAGGGGACAGGGAGTCGAGGAGACCCAGTACTTC.

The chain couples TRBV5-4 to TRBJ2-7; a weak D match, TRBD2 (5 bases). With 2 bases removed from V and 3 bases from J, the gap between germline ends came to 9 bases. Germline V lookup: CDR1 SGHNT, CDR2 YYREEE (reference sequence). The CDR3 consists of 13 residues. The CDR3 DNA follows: TGTGCCAGCAGCTTCGGGGAAGACTACGAGCAGTACTTC. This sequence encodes CASSFGEDYEQYF.

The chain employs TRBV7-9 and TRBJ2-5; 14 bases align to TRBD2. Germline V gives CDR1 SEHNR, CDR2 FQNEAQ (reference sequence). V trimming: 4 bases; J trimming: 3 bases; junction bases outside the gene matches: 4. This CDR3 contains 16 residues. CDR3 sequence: CASSSRLAGGKETQYF. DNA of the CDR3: TGTGCCAGCAGCTCGAGACTAGCGGGGGGGAAAGAGACCCAGTACTTC.

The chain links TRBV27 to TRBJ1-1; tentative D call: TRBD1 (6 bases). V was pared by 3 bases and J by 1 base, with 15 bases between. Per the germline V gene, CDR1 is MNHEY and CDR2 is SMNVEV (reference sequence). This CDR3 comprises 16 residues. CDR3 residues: CASSLRGGAGNTEAFF. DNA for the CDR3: TGTGCCAGCAGTTTGAGAGGGGGTGCCGGGAACACTGAAGCTTTCTTT.

The CDR3 region has the DNA TGTGCCAGCAGCCGACTAGCGGGGGGGCTCTCCTACAATGAGCAGTTCTTC. Translating it yields CASSRLAGGLSYNEQFF. The chain has TRBV5-4 and TRBJ2-1, with 14 bases identical to TRBD2. V was clipped by 4 bases and J by 0 bases; unmatched bases: 3. The CDR3 length is 17 residues. CDR1 SGHNT and CDR2 YYREEE come from the germline V gene (reference sequence).

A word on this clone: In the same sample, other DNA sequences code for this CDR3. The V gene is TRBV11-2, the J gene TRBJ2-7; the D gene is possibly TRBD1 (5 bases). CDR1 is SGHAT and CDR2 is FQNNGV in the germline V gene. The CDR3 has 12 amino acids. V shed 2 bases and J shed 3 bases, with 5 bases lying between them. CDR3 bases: TGTGCCAGCAGCTTACAGGGCTACGAGCAGTACTTC. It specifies CASSLQGYEQYF. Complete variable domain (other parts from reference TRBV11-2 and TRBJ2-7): EAGVAQSPRYKIIEKRQSVAFWCNPISGHATLYWYQQILGQGPKLLIQFQNNGVVDDSQLPKDRFSAERLKGVDSTLKIQPAKLEDSAVYLCASSLQGYEQYFGPGTRLTVT.

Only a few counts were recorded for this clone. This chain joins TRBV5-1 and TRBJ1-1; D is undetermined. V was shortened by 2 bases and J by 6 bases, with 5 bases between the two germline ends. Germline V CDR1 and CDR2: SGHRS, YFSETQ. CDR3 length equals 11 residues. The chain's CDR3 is CASSFGAEAFF. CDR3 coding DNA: TGCGCCAGCAGCTTCGGGGCTGAAGCTTTCTTT.

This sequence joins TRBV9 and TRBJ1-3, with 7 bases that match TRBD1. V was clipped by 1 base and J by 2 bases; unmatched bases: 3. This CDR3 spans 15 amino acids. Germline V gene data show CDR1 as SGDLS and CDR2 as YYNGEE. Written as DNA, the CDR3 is TGTGCCAGCAGCGTAAGAGGGGGCCCTGGAAACACCATATATTTT. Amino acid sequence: CASSVRGGPGNTIYF.

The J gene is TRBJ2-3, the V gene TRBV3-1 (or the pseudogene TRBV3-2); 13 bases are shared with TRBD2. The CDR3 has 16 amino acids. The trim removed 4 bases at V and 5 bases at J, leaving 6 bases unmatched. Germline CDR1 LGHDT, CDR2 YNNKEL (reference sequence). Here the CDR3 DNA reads TGTGCCAGCAGCCTAGGACTAGCGGGAGCCGGAGATACGCAGTATTTT. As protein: CASSLGLAGAGDTQYF.

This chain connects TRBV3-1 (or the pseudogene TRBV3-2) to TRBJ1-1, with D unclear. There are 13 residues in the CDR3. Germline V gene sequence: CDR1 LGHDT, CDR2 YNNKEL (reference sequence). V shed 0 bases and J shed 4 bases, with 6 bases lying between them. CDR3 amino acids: CASSQDLSTEAFF. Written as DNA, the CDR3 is TGTGCCAGCAGCCAAGATCTCTCCACTGAAGCTTTCTTT.

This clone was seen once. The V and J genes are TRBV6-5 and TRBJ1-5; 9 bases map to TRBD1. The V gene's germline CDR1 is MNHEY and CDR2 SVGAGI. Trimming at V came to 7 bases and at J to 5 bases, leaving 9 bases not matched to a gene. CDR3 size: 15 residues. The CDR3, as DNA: TGTGCCAGCAACCAAAGGGACAGGGCCCATCAGCCCCAGCATTTT. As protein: CASNQRDRAHQPQHF.

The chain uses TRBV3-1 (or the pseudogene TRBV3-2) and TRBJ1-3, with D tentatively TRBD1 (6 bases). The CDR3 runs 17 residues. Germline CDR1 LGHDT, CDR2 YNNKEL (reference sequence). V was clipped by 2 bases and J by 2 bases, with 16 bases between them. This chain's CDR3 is CASSQPSGEVAGNTIYF. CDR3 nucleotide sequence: TGTGCCAGCAGCCAACCTTCAGGGGAAGTAGCTGGAAACACCATATATTTT.

CDR3 DNA: TGCGCCAGCAGCCAAGCCGTGGCTAGCGGTAGCACAGATACGCAGTATTTT. It yields the protein CASSQAVASGSTDTQYF. V gene TRBV4-1 combines with J gene TRBJ2-3, with 7 bases lining up with TRBD2. J gave up 0 bases and V 1 base, and 7 bases lay outside the gene matches. This CDR3 region has 17 residues. CDR1 is MGHRA and CDR2 is YSYEKL in the germline V gene.

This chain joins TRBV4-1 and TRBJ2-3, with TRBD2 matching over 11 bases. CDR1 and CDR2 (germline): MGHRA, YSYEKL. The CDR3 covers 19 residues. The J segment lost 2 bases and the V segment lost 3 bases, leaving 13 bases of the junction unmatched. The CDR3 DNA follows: TGCGCCAGCAGCCATCCTTTTCTGACTAGCGGGGATCTCACAGATACGCAGTATTTT. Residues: CASSHPFLTSGDLTDTQYF.

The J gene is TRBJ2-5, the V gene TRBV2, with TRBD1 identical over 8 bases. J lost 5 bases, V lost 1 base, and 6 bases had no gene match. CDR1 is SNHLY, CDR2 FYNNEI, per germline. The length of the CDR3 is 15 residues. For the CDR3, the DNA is TGTGCCAGCAGTGAAGAGGGCAGGGGGCTTGAGACCCAGTACTTC. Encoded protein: CASSEEGRGLETQYF.

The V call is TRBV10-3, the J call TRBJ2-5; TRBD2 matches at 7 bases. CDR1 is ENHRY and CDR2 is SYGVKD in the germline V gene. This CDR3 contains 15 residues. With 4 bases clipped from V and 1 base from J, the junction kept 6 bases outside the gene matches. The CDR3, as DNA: TGTGCCATCAGTGCGACGGGGGGACCCCAAGAGACCCAGTACTTC. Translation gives CAISATGGPQETQYF.

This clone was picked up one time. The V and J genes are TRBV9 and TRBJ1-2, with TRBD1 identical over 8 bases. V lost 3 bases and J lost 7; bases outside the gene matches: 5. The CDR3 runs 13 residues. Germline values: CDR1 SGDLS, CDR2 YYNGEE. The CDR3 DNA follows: TGTGCCAGCAGCGGAGCAGGGGGCATTGGCTACACCTTC. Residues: CASSGAGGIGYTF.

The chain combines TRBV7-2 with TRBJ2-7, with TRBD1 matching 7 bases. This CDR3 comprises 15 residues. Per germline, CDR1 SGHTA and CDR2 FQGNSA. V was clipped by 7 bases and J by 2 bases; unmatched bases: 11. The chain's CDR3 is CASNPTGVGAYEQYF. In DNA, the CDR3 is TGTGCCAGCAACCCTACAGGGGTTGGGGCCTACGAGCAGTACTTC.